This T cell receptor (beta chain) was captured by sequencing in a study of T cells after yellow fever vaccination. General study findings and limits: The secondary response showed a weaker magnitude and a faster peak, day 5 versus 15.

This clonotype has a handful of counts. Its antigen is unknown. V lost 3 bases to trimming and J lost 0 bases, with 9 bases between them. Looked up from germline, CDR1 is DFQATT and CDR2 is SNEGSKA (reference sequence). The CDR3 runs to 15 residues. TCRdb redid the calling of the 5' RACE reads with MiXCR, one entry per CDR3 protein. The sample has 250,000 to 300,000 distinct CDR3 sequences; approximately 5.2% are singletons. This chain joins TRBV20-1 and TRBJ2-6; D not certain. This clonotype was sampled from a man between 18 and 35 years old who received the YFV17D yellow fever vaccine. This specimen consisted of CD4+ T cells sorted from PBMCs, obtained on the day of the yellow fever booster vaccination. The CDR3 DNA sequence: TGCAGTGCTAGTAGGCGTAACTCTGGGGCCAACGTCCTGACTTTC. It is translated as CSASRRNSGANVLTF.